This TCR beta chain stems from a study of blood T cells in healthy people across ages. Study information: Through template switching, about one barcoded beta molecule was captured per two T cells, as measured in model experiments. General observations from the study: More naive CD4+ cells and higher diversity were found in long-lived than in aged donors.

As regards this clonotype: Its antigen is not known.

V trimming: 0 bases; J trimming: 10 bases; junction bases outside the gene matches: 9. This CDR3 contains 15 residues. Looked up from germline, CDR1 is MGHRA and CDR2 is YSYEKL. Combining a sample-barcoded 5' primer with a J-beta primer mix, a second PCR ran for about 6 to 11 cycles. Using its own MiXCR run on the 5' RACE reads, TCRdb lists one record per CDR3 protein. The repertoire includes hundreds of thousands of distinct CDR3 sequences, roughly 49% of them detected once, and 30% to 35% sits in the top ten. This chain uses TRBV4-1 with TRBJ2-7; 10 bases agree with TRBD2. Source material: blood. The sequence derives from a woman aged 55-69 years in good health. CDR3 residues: CASSQDGTSELPQYF. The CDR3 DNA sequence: TGCGCCAGCAGCCAAGATGGGACTAGCGAATTGCCCCAGTACTTC.